The T cell receptor beta chain under discussion was sequenced for a study of cytomegalovirus exposure and HLA in healthy donors. This clone came up once. V lost 1 base, J lost 0 bases, and 12 bases stayed unmatched. CDR3 length: 21 amino acids. From germline, CDR1 is MGHRA and CDR2 YSYEKL. Use of 60 Vbeta and 13 Jbeta primers characterized the PCR. Sequenced by immunoSEQ multiplex PCR; TCRdb stores in-frame clones only, minus some. The repertoire includes 110,000 to 150,000 clones, 78% of them detected once, and 2.5% to 3.5% sits in the top ten. The sequenced sample consisted of PBMCs. The chain links TRBV4-1 to TRBJ2-6; 10 bases fit TRBD1. The receptor was derived from a female donor in good health and CMV-seronegative. CDR3 DNA sequence: TGCGCCAGCAGCCAAGCACTCGGACAGGGGGAGTTTATCTCTGGGGCCAACGTCCTGACTTTC. Amino acids: CASSQALGQGEFISGANVLTF.